Listed below are T cell receptor beta chains from one sample, sequenced in a study of neurological immune-mediated disorders. TCRdb passed the 5' RACE reads through MiXCR, listing each CDR3 protein once. The sample carries 54,000 or so distinct CDR3 sequences, 3.8% recorded once. The specimen was PBMCs. The source of these receptors is a man aged 55 to 70 with multiple sclerosis. The CDR3 runs from the conserved cysteine through the conserved F or W. The D gene is left open where the match is weak. Not all rows give a size; the values are once, few, many and, for expanded clones, a class.

d_gene	j_gene	abundance	v_gene	CDR3nt	CDR3aa
.	TRBJ1-2	many	TRBV20-1	TGCAGTGCAAGATACTTCGTGGGAGCGGATCGTGGCTACACCTTC	CSARYFVGADRGYTF
.	TRBJ2-2	many	TRBV5-1	TGCGCCAGCAGCTTGACGGTAGGGCTTAACACCGGGGAGCTGTTTTTT	CASSLTVGLNTGELFF
.	TRBJ1-2	many	TRBV20-1	TGCAGTGCTAGAGATATGGCAGCGATACCGGGTGGCTACACCTTC	CSARDMAAIPGGYTF
.	TRBJ1-1	many	TRBV24-1	TGTGCCACCAGTGCTCGCACCGCCACTGAAGCTTTCTTT	CATSARTATEAFF
.	TRBJ1-2	many	TRBV5-1	TGCGCCAGCACCCAGGGACCTCTAGCTGGCTACACCTTC	CASTQGPLAGYTF
.	TRBJ1-1	many	TRBV9	TGTGCCAGCAACACCGGGTGGGGTGAAGCTTTCTTT	CASNTGWGEAFF
.	TRBJ2-5	.	TRBV3-1	TGTGCCAGCAGCCAGGCTACTGGGCAAGAGACCCAGTACTTC	CASSQATGQETQYF
TRBD1	TRBJ2-7	many	TRBV11-2	TGTGCCAGCAGGGCTTGGACAGGGATCTACGAGCAGTACTTC	CASRAWTGIYEQYF
.	TRBJ2-7	many	TRBV3-1	TGTGCCAGCAGGAGGGACCTCTCGGGGGAGCAGTACTTC	CASRRDLSGEQYF
TRBD1	TRBJ2-3	many	TRBV20-1	TGCAGTGCTAGGGACAGGTTCACAGATACGCAGTATTTT	CSARDRFTDTQYF
TRBD1	TRBJ2-3	many	TRBV7-9	TGTGCCAGCAGCGGGGGACAGTACACAGATACGCAGTATTTT	CASSGGQYTDTQYF
TRBD1	TRBJ1-1	many	TRBV7-9	TGTGCCAGCAGCGAACCGGGACAGGGGTTGAACACTGAAGCTTTCTTT	CASSEPGQGLNTEAFF
.	TRBJ2-3	many	TRBV5-1	TGCGCCAGCAGCAGCGGACCGGCTAGCACAGATACGCAGTATTTT	CASSSGPASTDTQYF
.	TRBJ2-7	many	TRBV11-3	TGTGCCAGCAGCTCGTCTTCGGGCCACGAGCAGTACTTC	CASSSSSGHEQYF
.	TRBJ2-2	many	TRBV5-1	TGCGCCAGCAGCTTTCAAGGGGCTGGGACCGGGGAGCTGTTTTTT	CASSFQGAGTGELFF
.	TRBJ1-6	few	TRBV15	TGTGCCACCAGCAGAGATGAGAATTCACCCCTCCACTTT	CATSRDENSPLHF
.	TRBJ1-2	many	TRBV5-1	TGCGCCAGCAGCTTGACAGGCTATGGCTACACCTTC	CASSLTGYGYTF
TRBD2	TRBJ2-1	many	TRBV6-1	TGTGCCAGCTCATCCCTGGGGGGGACCGCGAGGAATGAGCAGTTCTTC	CASSSLGGTARNEQFF
.	TRBJ2-7	many	TRBV5-1	TGCGCCAGCAGCTCCGGACTGGCCTACGAGCAGTACTTC	CASSSGLAYEQYF
.	TRBJ1-3	.	TRBV29-1	TGCAGCGTTGAAGTCAACGGAAACACCATATATTTT	CSVEVNGNTIYF
.	TRBJ2-7	many	TRBV20-1	TGCAGTGCTAGGCGGCAGGGGAGTGACGAGCAGTACTTC	CSARRQGSDEQYF
TRBD1	TRBJ1-5	many	TRBV10-1	TGCGCCAGCCCTGACAGGGAGAAAAATCAGCCCCAGCATTTT	CASPDREKNQPQHF
.	TRBJ1-3	many	TRBV29-1	TGCAGCGTTGCGAGGAGCTCTGGAAACACCATATATTTT	CSVARSSGNTIYF
.	TRBJ2-6	few	TRBV5-1	TGCGCCAGCAGGCTCCCAAGACACTCTGGGGCCAACGTCCTGACTTTC	CASRLPRHSGANVLTF
.	TRBJ2-3	many	TRBV5-1	TGCGCCAGCAGCTTGGAGGGGACTCAGGATACGCAGTATTTT	CASSLEGTQDTQYF
.	TRBJ1-2	many	TRBV6-5	TGTGCCAGCAGTTACTCAAACAACTATGGCTACACCTTC	CASSYSNNYGYTF
.	TRBJ1-2	many	TRBV5-1	TGCGCCAGTTCCTACTCGGGACCTGGCGGACTTGGCTACACCTTC	CASSYSGPGGLGYTF
TRBD2	TRBJ2-3	many	TRBV2	TGTGCCAGCAGTTCCGAGCGGGAGCATACGCAGTATTTT	CASSSEREHTQYF
TRBD1	TRBJ1-6	.	TRBV5-6	TGTGCCAGCAGCTTGGGAAGGACAGGGTCATCAACCCTCAACTTT	CASSLGRTGSSTLNF
TRBD1	TRBJ1-5	many	TRBV20-1	TGCAGTGCTTTATCCGGGACAGCCTTCAATCAGCCCCAGCATTTT	CSALSGTAFNQPQHF
.	TRBJ2-7	many	TRBV7-8	TGTGCCAGCAGCCCCTCCTACGAGCAGTACTTC	CASSPSYEQYF
TRBD1	TRBJ2-2	many	TRBV10-3	TGTGCCATTCGAAAGGAGGGACAGGGCCCCGGGGAGCTGTTTTTT	CAIRKEGQGPGELFF
.	TRBJ1-5	few	TRBV28	TGTGCCAGCAGTTACTCCCCGGGCATCGGTGCTCTTAATCAGCCCCAGCATTTT	CASSYSPGIGALNQPQHF
TRBD1	TRBJ1-3	many	TRBV20-1	TGCAGTGCTAGCCCGGGACAGATCTCTGGAAACACCATATATTTT	CSASPGQISGNTIYF
.	TRBJ1-4	medium-sized	TRBV7-9	TGTGCCAGCAGCTTAGCGCGGGAGGTTGGTGAAAAACTGTTTTTT	CASSLAREVGEKLFF
TRBD2	TRBJ2-1	many	TRBV20-1	TGCAGTGCTAGCCTTCCGGGGGGGAGCTCCTACAATGAGCAGTTCTTC	CSASLPGGSSYNEQFF
.	TRBJ2-7	few	TRBV7-6	TGTGCCAGCAGCAAAGGGCTCATGGGCACCAGACACTACGAGCAGTACTTC	CASSKGLMGTRHYEQYF
TRBD2	TRBJ2-1	many	TRBV20-1	TGCAGTGCCAGGGGCCTAGCGGGAGTTAGCAATGAGCAGTTCTTC	CSARGLAGVSNEQFF
TRBD2	TRBJ2-1	many	TRBV6-6	TGTGCCAGCAGTTACGGGGCGGGAGGTTGGGAGCAGTTCTTC	CASSYGAGGWEQFF
.	TRBJ2-3	many	TRBV5-1	TGCGCCAGCAGCTTGATCAGGGGAGGAGATACGCAGTATTTT	CASSLIRGGDTQYF
TRBD2	TRBJ2-5	many	TRBV3-1	TGTGCCAGCAGCCAAGGGACTAGGGAGACCCAGTACTTC	CASSQGTRETQYF